This T cell receptor (beta chain) emerged from a study of patients and donors after allogeneic stem cell transplantation. This clonotype was picked up a small number of times. TCRdb passed the RT-PCR reads through MiXCR, listing each CDR3 protein once. Of 900,000 to 1,000,000 distinct CDR3 sequences in the sample, about a sixth were seen once. Sequencing input: blood, either unsorted or a sorted T cell fraction (not recorded which). The TCR comes from a human donor who was either an allogeneic HSCT recipient or a stem cell or donor lymphocyte infusion donor (not recorded which). It is not recorded whose cells these are; they may come from a transplant donor.

The CDR3: CASSQDRGSMNTEAFF. As DNA, the CDR3 is TGCGCCAGCAGCCAAGATCGGGGCAGCATGAACACTGAAGCTTTCTTT. This chain uses TRBV4-3 with TRBJ1-1; possible D gene TRBD1, 5 bases. The CDR3 runs to 16 residues. Germline V lookup: CDR1 LGHNA, CDR2 YSLEER. With 0 bases removed from V and 0 bases from J, the gap between germline ends came to 11 bases.